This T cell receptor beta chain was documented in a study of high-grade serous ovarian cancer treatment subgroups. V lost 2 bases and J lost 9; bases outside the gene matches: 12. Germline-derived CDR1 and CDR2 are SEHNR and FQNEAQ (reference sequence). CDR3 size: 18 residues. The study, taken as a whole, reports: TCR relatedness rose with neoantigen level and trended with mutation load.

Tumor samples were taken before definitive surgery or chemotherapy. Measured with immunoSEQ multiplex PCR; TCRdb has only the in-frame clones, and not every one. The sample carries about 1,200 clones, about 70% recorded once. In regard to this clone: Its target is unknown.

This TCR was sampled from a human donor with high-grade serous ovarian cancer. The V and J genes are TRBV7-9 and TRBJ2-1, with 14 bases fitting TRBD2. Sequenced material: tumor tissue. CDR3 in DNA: TGTGCCAGCAGCTTACCCTCCGGACTAGCGGGGGGCGGTGGTGAGCAGTTCTTC. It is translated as CASSLPSGLAGGGGEQFF.